These T cell receptor beta chains were read from a single sample in a study of blood T cell repertoires in COVID-19. The protocol was immunoSEQ multiplex PCR, while the TCRdb copy is restricted to in-frame clones and leaves out a portion. This sample yields 120,000 to 150,000 clones, of which approximately 88% are seen a single time; 25% to 30% belongs to the top ten. The sample comprised peripheral blood. These receptors were obtained from a human donor in a cohort sampled during active COVID-19. Both conserved end residues are part of each CDR3. A D gene is named only where the DNA matches it firmly. Size is omitted from some rows. Given values are once, few, many or a class for expanded clones.

clone size: .; V gene: TRBV2; D gene: .; J gene: TRBJ2-4; CDR3 DNA: TGTGCCAGCGGCCGAGCCAAAAACATTCAGTACTTC; CDR3 protein: CASGRAKNIQYF
clone size: once; V gene: TRBV23-1; D gene: .; J gene: TRBJ2-7; CDR3 DNA: TGCGCCAGCAGTCAATCGGCGGCAGCCAACATCTACGAGCAGTACTTC; CDR3 protein: CASSQSAAANIYEQYF
clone size: .; V gene: TRBV6-5; D gene: .; J gene: TRBJ2-1; CDR3 DNA: TGTGCCAGCAGCCAGGGGAATGAGCAGTTCTTC; CDR3 protein: CASSQGNEQFF
clone size: .; V gene: TRBV2; D gene: .; J gene: TRBJ1-2; CDR3 DNA: TGTGCCAGCTTCCAGCAAGGGGCTAACTATGGCTACACCTTC; CDR3 protein: CASFQQGANYGYTF
clone size: once; V gene: TRBV6-5; D gene: .; J gene: TRBJ1-2; CDR3 DNA: TGTGCCAGTCACTCCGGGGGAGGGAATGGCTACACCTTC; CDR3 protein: CASHSGGGNGYTF
clone size: once; V gene: TRBV6-2/TRBV6-3; D gene: .; J gene: TRBJ1-4; CDR3 DNA: TGTGCCAGCAGTTACCCCGGGGGGCCTGAAAAACTGTTTTTT; CDR3 protein: CASSYPGGPEKLFF
clone size: .; V gene: TRBV11-2; D gene: TRBD2; J gene: TRBJ2-1; CDR3 DNA: TGTGCCAGCAGCTCCCTAGCGGGGGCCTACAATGAGCAGTTCTTC; CDR3 protein: CASSSLAGAYNEQFF
clone size: many; V gene: TRBV15; D gene: TRBD2; J gene: TRBJ2-5; CDR3 DNA: TGTGCCACCAGCAGAGTCCCCGGGACTAGCGGGGGGAACAGCCTCCTCCAAGAGACCCAGTACTTC; CDR3 protein: CATSRVPGTSGGNSLLQETQYF
clone size: .; V gene: TRBV10-3; D gene: .; J gene: TRBJ2-6; CDR3 DNA: TGTGCCATCAGTGAGGTAGGAGGCCCCTCTGGGGCCAACGTCCTGACTTTC; CDR3 protein: CAISEVGGPSGANVLTF
clone size: .; V gene: TRBV30; D gene: .; J gene: TRBJ1-5; CDR3 DNA: TGTGCCTGGAGTGCAGGGACTAAGTCCCAGCATTTT; CDR3 protein: CAWSAGTKSQHF
clone size: .; V gene: TRBV2; D gene: TRBD1; J gene: TRBJ1-5; CDR3 DNA: TGTGCCAGCAGGGCGAGGACAGGGGGCGGGCAGCCCCAGCATTTT; CDR3 protein: CASRARTGGGQPQHF
clone size: .; V gene: TRBV7-2; D gene: .; J gene: TRBJ2-1; CDR3 DNA: TGTGCCAGCAGCCCAGGGGCTGGGCATTACAATGAGCAGTTCTTC; CDR3 protein: CASSPGAGHYNEQFF
clone size: .; V gene: TRBV4-1; D gene: TRBD1; J gene: TRBJ1-1; CDR3 DNA: TGCGCCAGCAGCCAAGAAGTGGCAGGGGGGTTCGGCACTGAAGCTTTCTTT; CDR3 protein: CASSQEVAGGFGTEAFF
clone size: .; V gene: TRBV20-1; D gene: .; J gene: TRBJ2-7; CDR3 DNA: TGCAGTGCTAGAGGCGCCTACGAGCAGTACTTC; CDR3 protein: CSARGAYEQYF
clone size: .; V gene: TRBV7-9; D gene: .; J gene: TRBJ2-6; CDR3 DNA: TGTGCCAGCAGCTTTAAACCGGGACTCAGCTCTGGGGCCAACGTCCTGACTTTC; CDR3 protein: CASSFKPGLSSGANVLTF
clone size: once; V gene: TRBV4-3; D gene: TRBD1; J gene: TRBJ1-2; CDR3 DNA: TGCGCCAGCAGCCAACTCCATTCGGGACAGGGGGTCGGCTACACCTTC; CDR3 protein: CASSQLHSGQGVGYTF
clone size: .; V gene: TRBV5-1; D gene: TRBD2; J gene: TRBJ2-5; CDR3 DNA: TGCGCCAGCAGCTTTCCGGAAGCGGGGCAAGAGACCCAGTACTTC; CDR3 protein: CASSFPEAGQETQYF
clone size: .; V gene: TRBV4-2; D gene: .; J gene: TRBJ2-5; CDR3 DNA: TGTGCCAGCAGCCAAGAGGCGACTAGGCAAGAGACCCAGTACTTC; CDR3 protein: CASSQEATRQETQYF
clone size: .; V gene: TRBV7-9; D gene: TRBD2; J gene: TRBJ2-3; CDR3 DNA: TGTGCCAGCAGCTTAGCTCGCGCTGGGAGGGGAGGTTTGACTGATACGCAGTATTTT; CDR3 protein: CASSLARAGRGGLTDTQYF
clone size: .; V gene: TRBV3-1/TRBV3-2; D gene: TRBD2; J gene: TRBJ2-2; CDR3 DNA: TGTGCCAGCAGCCGTCTCGGAGCGGGGGCAAACACCGGGGAGCTGTTTTTT; CDR3 protein: CASSRLGAGANTGELFF
clone size: .; V gene: TRBV30; D gene: .; J gene: TRBJ1-2; CDR3 DNA: TGTGCCTGGAGTGCAGGCGGGGGCTACACCTTC; CDR3 protein: CAWSAGGGYTF
clone size: .; V gene: TRBV4-1; D gene: .; J gene: TRBJ2-1; CDR3 DNA: TGCGCCAGCAGCCAGAGCATAAATGAGCAGTTCTTC; CDR3 protein: CASSQSINEQFF
clone size: .; V gene: TRBV9; D gene: .; J gene: TRBJ2-1; CDR3 DNA: TGTGCCAGCAGCGTACTCAGCGGCCTTGGGAATGAGCAGTTCTTC; CDR3 protein: CASSVLSGLGNEQFF
clone size: .; V gene: TRBV10-3; D gene: TRBD2; J gene: TRBJ2-1; CDR3 DNA: TGTGCCACCCGGGCTAGCGGGGGGCCTAGGCCTAATGAGCAGTTCTTC; CDR3 protein: CATRASGGPRPNEQFF
clone size: once; V gene: TRBV18; D gene: TRBD2; J gene: TRBJ2-1; CDR3 DNA: TGTGCCAGCTCACCCACTTGGCGGGGGAGCTCCTACAATGAGCAGTTCTTC; CDR3 protein: CASSPTWRGSSYNEQFF
clone size: .; V gene: TRBV6-5; D gene: TRBD2; J gene: TRBJ2-2; CDR3 DNA: TGTGCCGGGGCGGGGGGGAACACCGGGGAGCTGTTTTTT; CDR3 protein: CAGAGGNTGELFF
clone size: .; V gene: TRBV12-3/TRBV12-4; D gene: .; J gene: TRBJ1-2; CDR3 DNA: TGTGCCAGCAGTTTATCAGGGAAGTATGGCTACACCTTC; CDR3 protein: CASSLSGKYGYTF
clone size: .; V gene: TRBV27; D gene: .; J gene: TRBJ1-5; CDR3 DNA: TGTGCCAGCAGGCCCGAGCAGGGCGGCCAGCCCCAGCATTTT; CDR3 protein: CASRPEQGGQPQHF
clone size: .; V gene: TRBV2; D gene: .; J gene: TRBJ1-6; CDR3 DNA: TGTGCCAGCACCGCAGATTGGCTTTCGAATTCACCCCTCCACTTT; CDR3 protein: CASTADWLSNSPLHF
clone size: once; V gene: TRBV29-1; D gene: .; J gene: TRBJ2-5; CDR3 DNA: TGCAGCGTTGCTCAGTCTCAAGAGACCCAGTACTTC; CDR3 protein: CSVAQSQETQYF
clone size: few; V gene: TRBV5-8; D gene: .; J gene: TRBJ2-7; CDR3 DNA: TGTGCCAGCAGCTCGAGCTCCTACGAGCAGTACTTC; CDR3 protein: CASSSSSYEQYF
clone size: .; V gene: TRBV5-1; D gene: TRBD2; J gene: TRBJ2-3; CDR3 DNA: TGCGCCAGCAGCATACTACTAGCGGGGGGAACAGATACGCAGTATTTT; CDR3 protein: CASSILLAGGTDTQYF
clone size: .; V gene: TRBV7-2; D gene: .; J gene: TRBJ1-2; CDR3 DNA: TGTGCCAGCAGCCTCCAGACAGGCGACTATGGCTACACCTTC; CDR3 protein: CASSLQTGDYGYTF
clone size: .; V gene: TRBV4-2; D gene: .; J gene: TRBJ2-4; CDR3 DNA: TGTGCCAGCAGCCAAGATCGTGGCCGGGGGAGCATTCAGTACTTC; CDR3 protein: CASSQDRGRGSIQYF
clone size: .; V gene: TRBV3-1/TRBV3-2; D gene: TRBD1; J gene: TRBJ1-4; CDR3 DNA: TGTGCCAGCAGCCAAGTGACAGGGACTAATGAAAAACTGTTTTTT; CDR3 protein: CASSQVTGTNEKLFF
clone size: .; V gene: TRBV6-1; D gene: TRBD1; J gene: TRBJ2-6; CDR3 DNA: TGTGCCAGCAGTGTAAGGGGGCACCCCTCTGGGGCCAACGTCCTGACTTTC; CDR3 protein: CASSVRGHPSGANVLTF
clone size: once; V gene: TRBV9; D gene: .; J gene: TRBJ2-1; CDR3 DNA: TGTGCCAGCAGCCCGACAGGTTCCAATGAGCAGTTCTTC; CDR3 protein: CASSPTGSNEQFF
clone size: .; V gene: TRBV5-1; D gene: TRBD1; J gene: TRBJ2-7; CDR3 DNA: TGCGCCAGCAGCTTGAATCCCGACAGGGGCTACGAGCAGTACTTC; CDR3 protein: CASSLNPDRGYEQYF